This T cell receptor beta chain was found in a study of T cell responses to AZD1222 COVID-19 vaccine. Findings and limits, study-wide: Repertoires were obtained only post-peak T cell response. Of the AZD1222 recipients, only 5 to 7 were seropositive at baseline. A rise in Spike-specific TCR breadth and depth followed two AZD1222 doses. Mostly white British, mostly female donors; authors suggested clonal diversity may be underestimated.

With respect to this clone: The antigen is unknown.

Germline assignment: CDR1 MNHEY and CDR2 SVGAGI. CDR3 length: 13 residues. V was shortened by 6 bases and J by 8 bases, with 14 bases between the two germline ends. Sequenced by immunoSEQ multiplex PCR; TCRdb stores in-frame clones only, minus some. Of around 99,000 clones listed, 75% to 95% were seen once; the top ten hold 5.5% to 7%. The specimen comprised peripheral blood, sampled 28 days after the second AZD1222 dose. The clonotype comes from an adult who received the AZD1222 COVID-19 vaccine. This rearrangement joins TRBV6-5 to TRBJ2-1, with D tentatively TRBD2 (6 bases). Here the CDR3 DNA reads TGTGCCAGCAGGGGCGGGACCAGAGATGAGCAGTTCTTC. This gives the protein CASRGGTRDEQFF.